A single sample is the source of the 26 T cell receptor beta chains below, sequenced in a study of shared clonotypes between healthy human individuals. Method: immunoSEQ multiplex PCR; TCRdb's copy keeps in-frame clones and lacks some. The sample has under 750,000 clones; roughly 72% are singletons. Specimen: memory CD4+ T cells sorted from blood. This sample's subset: CD45RA-negative fraction. The receptors shown here come from a woman aged 25 to 45 in good health.

The rearrangement uses TRBV6-5 and TRBJ2-7; D may be TRBD2 (6 bases). V was pared by 6 bases and J by 1 base, with 13 bases between. The germline V gene has CDR1 MNHEY and CDR2 SVGAGI. The CDR3 loop spans 14 amino acids. CDR3 sequence: CASRSLAESYEQYF. For the CDR3, the DNA is TGTGCCAGCAGATCTTTAGCGGAGTCCTACGAGCAGTACTTC.

The chain uses TRBV29-1 and TRBJ1-2; D perhaps matches TRBD1 (5 bases). The CDR3 has 15 residues. V lost 2 bases, J lost 8 bases, and 21 bases lay in between. The germline CDR1 and CDR2 sequences are SQVTM and ANQGSEA. In DNA, the CDR3 is TGCAGCGTTGAACGAGGGTACGAGGGGAAACAGGGCTACACCTTC. Residues: CSVERGYEGKQGYTF. The full variable domain, with the rest looked up from reference TRBV29-1 and TRBJ1-2, is SAVISQKPSRDICQRGTSLTIQCQVDSQVTMMFWYRQQPGQSLTLIATANQGSEATYESGFVIDKFPISRPNLTFSTLTVSNMSPEDSSIYLCSVERGYEGKQGYTFGSGTRLTVV.

The gene calls are TRBV14 and TRBJ2-5; 9 bases line up with TRBD2. J was trimmed by 0 bases and V by 3 bases; bases with no gene match: 2. Germline-derived CDR1 and CDR2 are SGHDN and FVKESK. CDR3 size: 15 residues. CDR3 residues: CASSHPSGDQETQYF. In DNA form, the CDR3 reads TGTGCCAGCAGCCATCCTAGCGGGGACCAAGAGACCCAGTACTTC.

Only a few counts were recorded for this clone. The J gene is TRBJ1-4, the V gene TRBV30; 9 nucleotides line up with TRBD1. After removal of 1 base from V and 3 bases from J, the junction contained 9 bases not matched to a gene. Germline CDR1 GTSNPN, CDR2 SVGIG (reference sequence). The CDR3 has 17 residues. CDR3: CAWSEGQGSGANEKLFF. The CDR3 bases are TGTGCCTGGAGTGAGGGACAGGGATCGGGGGCTAATGAAAAACTGTTTTTT.

The chain is built from TRBV11-3 and TRBJ2-3, with 7 bases that match TRBD1. This CDR3 contains 15 residues. The V and J ends lost 1 base and 5 bases, in that order; junction bases with no gene match: 6. Germline V gene sequence: CDR1 SGHNT, CDR2 YENEEA. In DNA form, the CDR3 reads TGTGCCAGCAGCTTAGCCGAGGGGGCGGAAGATACGCAGTATTTT. Its protein product is CASSLAEGAEDTQYF.

This clone appeared a single time. This chain connects TRBV7-9 to TRBJ1-1; a weak D match, TRBD1 (6 bases). The CDR3 runs to 13 residues. V gave up 1 base and J gave up 11 bases, with 14 bases separating them. The germline CDR1 and CDR2 sequences are SEHNR and FQNEAQ (reference sequence). The CDR3, as DNA: TGTGCCAGCAGCTTAGAGAGCGCCGGGGGCGCTTTCTTT. It is translated as CASSLESAGGAFF.

This sequence joins TRBV27 and TRBJ1-5; maybe TRBD1 (6 bases). The germline V gene has CDR1 MNHEY and CDR2 SMNVEV (reference sequence). Trimming stripped 5 bases from V and 5 bases from J, with 16 bases between. The CDR3 consists of 15 residues. The CDR3 here is CASSAQGPNHQPQHF. CDR3 in DNA: TGTGCCAGCAGTGCCCAGGGGCCCAATCATCAGCCCCAGCATTTT.

This clone was seen many times. The chain employs TRBV5-8 and TRBJ2-5; 12 bases are a match to TRBD2. Trimming took 4 bases from V and 5 from J; bases not matched to a gene: 9. CDR3 length: 16 residues. Germline loops: CDR1 SGHTS, CDR2 YDEGEE. CDR3 DNA sequence: TGTGCCAGCAGCGCGAGACTAGCGGGAGTCGGTGAGACCCAGTACTTC. Translation: CASSARLAGVGETQYF.

This clone was seen repeatedly, ten times or more. The chain carries TRBV6-1 and TRBJ1-1, with TRBD1 matching over 7 bases. CDR3 length: 17 amino acids. After removal of 2 bases from V and 4 bases from J, the junction contained 13 bases not matched to a gene. The germline gives CDR1 MNHNS, CDR2 SASEGT. CDR3 DNA sequence: TGTGCCAGCAGTGAATCGTACAGGGGAGTCATATTCACTGAAGCTTTCTTT. As protein: CASSESYRGVIFTEAFF.

The chain links TRBV6-6 to TRBJ2-7; TRBD2 agrees at 8 bases. V gave up 5 bases and J gave up 7 bases; unmatched junction bases: 4. From germline, CDR1 is MNHNY and CDR2 SVGAGI (reference sequence). The CDR3 is 12 residues long. CDR3 protein: CASSPGLVEQYF. DNA of the CDR3: TGTGCCAGCAGTCCGGGACTAGTGGAGCAGTACTTC.

Comments on this clone: The sample holds other DNA sequences that translate to the same CDR3. This chain uses TRBV18 with TRBJ2-7; 8 nucleotides line up with TRBD1. CDR1 and CDR2 from the germline V gene are KGHSH and LQKENI. Germline trimming cut 3 bases from V and 1 base from J; bases unmatched to any gene: 5. The CDR3 runs 15 residues. The CDR3 sequence is CASSPRQGSSYEQYF. The CDR3 DNA is TGTGCCAGCTCACCGCGACAGGGGTCATCCTACGAGCAGTACTTC.

This chain uses TRBV5-1 with TRBJ2-7, with 7 bases fitting TRBD1. The germline gives CDR1 SGHRS, CDR2 YFSETQ. V lost 0 bases to trimming and J lost 4 bases; unmatched junction nucleotides: 4. The CDR3 consists of 14 residues. In DNA form, the CDR3 reads TGCGCCAGCAGCTTGGTTACAGGGGTTTACGAGCAGTACTTC. This sequence encodes CASSLVTGVYEQYF.

The chain is built from TRBV6-1 and TRBJ2-1; TRBD2 matches 12 bases. CDR3 length equals 15 residues. Per the germline V gene, CDR1 is MNHNS and CDR2 is SASEGT. After removal of 10 bases from V and 5 bases from J, the junction contained 9 bases not matched to a gene. CDR3 sequence reads: CATEGRTSGDNEQFF. The CDR3 DNA reads as TGTGCCACCGAGGGGAGGACTAGCGGGGACAATGAGCAGTTCTTC.

The chain combines TRBV28 with TRBJ2-7; 7 nucleotides line up with TRBD1. CDR1 is MDHEN, CDR2 SYDVKM, per germline. This CDR3 has 17 residues. V was pared by 4 bases and J by 0 bases, with 12 bases of the junction left unmatched. In DNA, the CDR3 is TGTGCCAGCAGTTCTAGAACGAAACCAGGGGGCTCCTACGAGCAGTACTTC. Its protein is CASSSRTKPGGSYEQYF. Complete variable domain (other parts from reference TRBV28 and TRBJ2-7): DVKVTQSSRYLVKRTGEKVFLECVQDMDHENMFWYRQDPGLGLRLIYFSYDVKMKEKGDIPEGYSVSREKKERFSLILESASTNQTSMYLCASSSRTKPGGSYEQYFGPGTRLTVT.

This clone was found many times. J is TRBJ2-7 and V is TRBV2; 8 bases line up with TRBD1. Germline values: CDR1 SNHLY, CDR2 FYNNEI. The CDR3 is 14 amino acids. Unmatched junction bases numbered 10, after V lost 6 bases and J lost 6 bases. This CDR3 reads CASSAPPQGGEQYF. Here the CDR3 DNA reads TGTGCCAGCAGCGCCCCCCCACAGGGGGGCGAGCAGTACTTC.

The chain employs TRBV2 and TRBJ1-3, with a possible D match to TRBD1 (6 bases). The CDR3 covers 15 residues. Per the germline V gene, CDR1 is SNHLY and CDR2 is FYNNEI. V gave up 6 bases and J gave up 0 bases, with 12 bases separating them. The CDR3 DNA sequence: TGTGCCAGCAGCGGACAGCGCCGCTCTGGAAACACCATATATTTT. It yields the protein CASSGQRRSGNTIYF.

V gene TRBV19 combines with J gene TRBJ2-5; 11 positions match TRBD2. CDR1 is LNHDA and CDR2 is SQIVND in the germline V gene (reference sequence). The CDR3 sequence is 16 residues long. With 3 bases clipped from V and 3 bases from J, the junction kept 6 bases outside the gene matches. CDR3 nucleotides: TGTGCCAGTAGTATCGCTAGCGGGAGGCCTAAAGAGACCCAGTACTTC. As protein: CASSIASGRPKETQYF.

This CDR3 is CTSRTGLGEKLFF. CDR3 bases: TGCACCAGCAGGACAGGGTTGGGTGAAAAACTGTTTTTT. The gene calls are TRBV1 and TRBJ1-4; the D call in the table, TRBD1, was not verified against the DNA. TRBV1 is recorded as a pseudogene. There are 13 residues in the CDR3.

The chain uses TRBV4-1 and TRBJ1-3; TRBD1 is a possible D gene (5 bases). CDR3 length equals 17 residues. The V gene lost 2 bases and the J gene lost 0 bases, with 14 bases spanning the gap. Germline CDR1 is MGHRA and CDR2 is YSYEKL. The CDR3 is CASSQSPGRTSGNTIYF. The CDR3 DNA is TGCGCCAGCAGCCAATCCCCGGGACGGACCTCTGGAAACACCATATATTTT.

The rearrangement uses TRBV28 and TRBJ2-3; TRBD2 matches 7 bases. The J segment lost 5 bases and the V segment lost 8 bases, leaving 13 bases of the junction unmatched. The CDR3 runs 15 residues. Germline loops: CDR1 MDHEN, CDR2 SYDVKM. DNA for the CDR3: TGTGCCAGCGCCCAACTAGCGTTCATGGTAGATACGCAGTATTTT. Amino acids: CASAQLAFMVDTQYF.

This clone appeared a single time. The V call is TRBV6-4, the J call TRBJ2-3; 7 nucleotides match TRBD1. Losses at the gene ends were 2 bases for V and 2 bases for J; bases not matched to a gene: 4. The CDR3 is 15 residues long. Germline CDR1 is MRHNA and CDR2 is SNTAGT. CDR3 in DNA: TGTGCCAGCAGTGACAAGCAGGGGGACACAGATACGCAGTATTTT. It codes for CASSDKQGDTDTQYF.

This sequence joins TRBV14 and TRBJ2-7, with D hard to call. V lost 4 bases and J lost 3, with 7 bases in between. CDR1 and CDR2 (germline): SGHDN, FVKESK. CDR3 length equals 12 residues. The CDR3: CASSLYGYEQYF. The CDR3 DNA sequence: TGTGCCAGCAGCCTATACGGCTACGAGCAGTACTTC. Full variable domain (rest looked up from reference TRBV14 and TRBJ2-7): EAGVTQFPSHSVIEKGQTVTLRCDPISGHDNLYWYRRVMGKEIKFLLHFVKESKQDESGMPNNRFLAERTGGTYSTLKVQPAELEDSGVYFCASSLYGYEQYFGPGTRLTVT.

This rearrangement joins TRBV6-1 to TRBJ2-3, with TRBD2 identical over 10 bases. This CDR3 is built from 15 residues. Germline lookup yields CDR1 MNHNS and CDR2 SASEGT. V lost 7 bases to trimming and J lost 2 bases; unmatched junction nucleotides: 6. CDR3 sequence (DNA): TGTGCCAGCACGCCTGGGACTAGCGCCACAGATACGCAGTATTTT. Translating it yields CASTPGTSATDTQYF.

This rearrangement joins TRBV7-8 to TRBJ1-5; 7 bases are shared with TRBD1. CDR1 is SGHVS, CDR2 FQNEAQ, per germline. The CDR3 is 16 amino acids. With 5 bases clipped from V and 5 bases from J, the junction kept 12 bases outside the gene matches. DNA for the CDR3: TGTGCCAGCAGCCCTTTTTTGGGGACAGAGGATCAGCCCCAGCATTTT. It is translated as CASSPFLGTEDQPQHF.

The rearrangement links TRBV29-1 to TRBJ2-5; 7 bases agree with TRBD2. Germline lookup yields CDR1 SQVTM and CDR2 ANQGSEA. The CDR3 contains 14 residues. The CDR3, as DNA: TGCAGTTCATCGTGGGGGGAGGGTCCAGAGACCCAGTACTTC. Encoded protein: CSSSWGEGPETQYF.

CDR3 protein: CASSVAGTRKETQYF. CDR3 sequence (DNA): TGTGCCAGCAGTGTGGCCGGGACACGAAAAGAGACCCAGTACTTC. The chain uses TRBV6-5 and TRBJ2-5, with D possibly being TRBD1 (6 bases). Germline V gives CDR1 MNHEY, CDR2 SVGAGI. This CDR3 spans 15 amino acids. V dropped 5 bases and J dropped 3 bases, with 16 bases sitting between them.